This T cell receptor (beta chain) was captured in a study of PD-L1 blockade in urothelial cancer. Overall study: Dosed intravenously at 1,200 mg every 3 weeks, atezolizumab was initiated by patients around 2014. Earlier, patients had received 0 to 3 chemotherapy regimens.

Sequencing was performed with immunoSEQ multiplex PCR; in TCRdb, only in-frame clones are kept and a portion is missing. The sample has 43,000 or so clones; around 80% are singletons. Study conclusions and caveats: Below-median TCR clonality that was measured in pretreatment blood predicted better survival.

Time point noted: pretreatment peripheral blood. With 4 bases removed from V and 3 bases from J, the gap between germline ends came to 10 bases. From germline, CDR1 is SNHLY and CDR2 FYNNEI. The CDR3 is 13 residues long. For this clone: Its antigen is still unknown.

The TCR comes from a man aged 55 to 70 with urothelial cancer. The J gene is TRBJ2-7, the V gene TRBV2, with unresolved D. Source: PBMCs, taken around atezolizumab (anti-PD-L1) treatment. CDR3 coding DNA: TGTGCCAGCAGTGCTAGGTCCTTCTACGAGCAGTACTTC. Amino acid sequence: CASSARSFYEQYF. The whole variable domain, remainder taken from reference TRBV2 and TRBJ2-7, is EPEVTQTPSHQVTQMGQEVILRCVPISNHLYFYWYRQILGQKVEFLVSFYNNEISEKSEIFDDQFSVERPDGSNFTLKIRSTKLEDSAMYFCASSARSFYEQYFGPGTRLTVT.